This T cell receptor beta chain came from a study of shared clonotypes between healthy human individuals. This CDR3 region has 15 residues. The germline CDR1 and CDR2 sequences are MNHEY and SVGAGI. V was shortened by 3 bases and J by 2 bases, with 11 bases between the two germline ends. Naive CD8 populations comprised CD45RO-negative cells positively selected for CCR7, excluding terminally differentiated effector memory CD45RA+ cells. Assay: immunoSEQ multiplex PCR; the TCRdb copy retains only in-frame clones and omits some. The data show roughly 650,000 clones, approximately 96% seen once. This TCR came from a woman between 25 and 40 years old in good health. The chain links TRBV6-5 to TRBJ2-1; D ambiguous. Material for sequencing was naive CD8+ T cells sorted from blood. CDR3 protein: CASSYNSLPYNEQFF. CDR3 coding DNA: TGTGCCAGCAGTTATAACAGTTTACCCTACAATGAGCAGTTCTTC.